A selection of T cell receptor beta chains follows, all from one sample in a study of EBV T-cell therapy then PD-1 blockade in nasopharyngeal carcinoma. Assay: immunoSEQ multiplex PCR; the TCRdb copy retains only in-frame clones and omits some. The table has roughly 22,000 clones, 65% to 85% seen once. No antigen has been assigned to these receptors. This sample comprised CD8+ T cells from blood, obtained at day -245 from a patient whose treatment included autologous EBV-specific T cells and nivolumab. These receptors all stem from a man in his forties with nasopharyngeal carcinoma. Both conserved end residues are part of each CDR3. The D gene is left open where the match is weak. The size of a clone is reported for some rows only, either as once, few or many, or as a class for expanded clones.

v_call: TRBV29-1
clone_size: NA
d_call: NA
j_call: TRBJ2-7
cdr3_aa: CSVVGQSYEQYF
cdr3_nt: TGCAGCGTTGTAGGACAGTCCTACGAGCAGTACTTC

v_call: TRBV7-2
clone_size: NA
d_call: NA
j_call: TRBJ1-1
cdr3_aa: CASSLNRQPNTEAFF
cdr3_nt: TGTGCCAGCAGCTTAAACAGGCAGCCGAACACTGAAGCTTTCTTT

v_call: TRBV3-1/TRBV3-2
clone_size: NA
d_call: NA
j_call: TRBJ1-1
cdr3_aa: CASSQGGGGWTEAFF
cdr3_nt: TGTGCCAGCAGCCAAGGCGGCGGGGGTTGGACTGAAGCTTTCTTT

v_call: TRBV2
clone_size: NA
d_call: NA
j_call: TRBJ1-3
cdr3_aa: CASSDRATDFSSGNTIYF
cdr3_nt: TGTGCCAGCAGTGACAGGGCAACCGATTTTTCCTCTGGAAACACCATATATTTT

v_call: TRBV30
clone_size: NA
d_call: NA
j_call: TRBJ2-7
cdr3_aa: CAWSLLYEQYF
cdr3_nt: TGTGCCTGGAGTCTGCTCTACGAGCAGTACTTC

v_call: TRBV13
clone_size: NA
d_call: TRBD1
j_call: TRBJ2-7
cdr3_aa: CASSPGDSFYEQYF
cdr3_nt: TGTGCCAGCAGCCCCGGGGACAGCTTCTACGAGCAGTACTTC

v_call: TRBV27
clone_size: NA
d_call: TRBD1
j_call: TRBJ1-3
cdr3_aa: CASRAGGTSGNTIYF
cdr3_nt: TGTGCCAGCCGGGCAGGGGGGACCTCTGGAAACACCATATATTTT

v_call: TRBV29-1
clone_size: NA
d_call: NA
j_call: TRBJ1-1
cdr3_aa: CSVSSTENTEAFF
cdr3_nt: TGCAGCGTTTCCTCGACAGAGAACACTGAAGCTTTCTTT

v_call: TRBV15
clone_size: NA
d_call: TRBD2
j_call: TRBJ2-1
cdr3_aa: CATSRPRTSGGSPYNEQFF
cdr3_nt: TGTGCCACCAGCAGGCCCCGGACTAGCGGGGGATCGCCTTACAATGAGCAGTTCTTC

v_call: TRBV5-4
clone_size: once
d_call: NA
j_call: TRBJ1-5
cdr3_aa: CASSSEGGQPQHF
cdr3_nt: TGTGCCAGCAGCTCCGAGGGGGGGCAGCCCCAGCATTTT

v_call: TRBV9
clone_size: once
d_call: TRBD1
j_call: TRBJ2-2
cdr3_aa: CASSPRGHTGELFF
cdr3_nt: TGTGCCAGCAGCCCCAGGGGGCACACCGGGGAGCTGTTTTTT

v_call: TRBV4-3
clone_size: once
d_call: TRBD1
j_call: TRBJ2-1
cdr3_aa: CASSLGPTGAGEQFF
cdr3_nt: TGCGCCAGCAGCCTCGGACCGACAGGGGCCGGGGAGCAGTTCTTC